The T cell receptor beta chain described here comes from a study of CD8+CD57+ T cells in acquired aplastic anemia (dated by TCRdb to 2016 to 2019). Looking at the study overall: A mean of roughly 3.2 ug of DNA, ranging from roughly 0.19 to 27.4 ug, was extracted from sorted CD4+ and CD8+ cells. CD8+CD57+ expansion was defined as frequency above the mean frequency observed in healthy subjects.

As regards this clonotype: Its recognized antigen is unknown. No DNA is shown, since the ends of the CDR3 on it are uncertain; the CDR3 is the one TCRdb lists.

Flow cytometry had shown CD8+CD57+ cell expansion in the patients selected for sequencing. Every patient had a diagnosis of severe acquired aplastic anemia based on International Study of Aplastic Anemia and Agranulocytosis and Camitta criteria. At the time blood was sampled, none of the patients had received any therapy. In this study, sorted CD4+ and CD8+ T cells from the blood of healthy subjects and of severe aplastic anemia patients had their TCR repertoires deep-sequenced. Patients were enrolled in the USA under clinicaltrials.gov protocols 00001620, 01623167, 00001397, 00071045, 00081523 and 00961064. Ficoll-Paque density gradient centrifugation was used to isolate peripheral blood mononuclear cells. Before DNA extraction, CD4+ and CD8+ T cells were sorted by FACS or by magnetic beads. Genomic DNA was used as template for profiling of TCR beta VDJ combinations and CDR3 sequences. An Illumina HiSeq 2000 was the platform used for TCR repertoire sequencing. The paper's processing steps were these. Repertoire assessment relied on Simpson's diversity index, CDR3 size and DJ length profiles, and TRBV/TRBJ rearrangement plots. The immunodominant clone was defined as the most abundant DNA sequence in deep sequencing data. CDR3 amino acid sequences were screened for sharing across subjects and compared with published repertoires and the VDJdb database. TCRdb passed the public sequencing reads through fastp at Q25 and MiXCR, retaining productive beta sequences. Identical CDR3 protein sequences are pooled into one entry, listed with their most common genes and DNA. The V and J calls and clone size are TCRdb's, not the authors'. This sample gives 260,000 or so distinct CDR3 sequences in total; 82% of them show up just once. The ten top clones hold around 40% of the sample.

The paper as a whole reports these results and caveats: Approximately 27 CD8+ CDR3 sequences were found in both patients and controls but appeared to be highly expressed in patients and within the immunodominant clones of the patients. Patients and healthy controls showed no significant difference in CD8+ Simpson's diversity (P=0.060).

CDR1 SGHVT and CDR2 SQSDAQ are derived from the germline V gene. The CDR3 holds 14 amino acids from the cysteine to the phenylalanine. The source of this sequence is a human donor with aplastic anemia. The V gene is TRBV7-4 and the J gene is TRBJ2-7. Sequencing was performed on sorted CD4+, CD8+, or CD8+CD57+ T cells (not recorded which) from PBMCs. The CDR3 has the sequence CASSVVVASSTSGF.